This record looks at one T cell receptor (beta chain) sequence and its context. Its specificity is not known. Possible read error: a much larger clone is one base away. This sample was taken from a study of T cells in Graves' hyperthyroidism and ophthalmopathy. Overall study: At the time of initial diagnosis and before any treatment, peripheral blood was collected. Study-wide results and caveats: A model built on 13 V-J features separated ophthalmopathy from stable hyperthyroidism. Ophthalmopathy, as predicted by the model, came a median about six months after the prediction.

Researchers amplified the TCR beta CDR3 regions from RNA transcripts. TCR CDR3 underwent first-round RT-PCR with the HTBI primer set. From the multiplex PCR reads, TCRdb called clonotypes with MiXCR, one entry per CDR3 protein. This table has around 280,000 distinct CDR3 sequences, roughly 15% appearing once. It was considered stable Graves' hyperthyroidism when ophthalmopathy did not progress within 18 months. The CDR3 extends over 15 amino acids. What was sequenced was blood. J is TRBJ1-1 and V is TRBV12-3 or TRBV12-4, with TRBD1 identical over 7 bases. This TCR was recovered from a woman aged 40 to 50 with Graves' hyperthyroidism. The CDR3 DNA reads as TGTGCCGGCAGTTTAGCGAGGGGGCAGGGCACTGAAGCTTTCTTT. Translating it yields CAGSLARGQGTEAFF.